These T cell receptor beta chains were read from a single sample in a study of blood T cell repertoires in COVID-19. Assay: immunoSEQ multiplex PCR; the TCRdb copy retains only in-frame clones and omits some. The profile shows about 280,000 clones, roughly 87% of them singletons. Source material: peripheral blood. The receptors were sampled from a woman aged 50 to 60 who had recovered from COVID-19. Both conserved end residues are part of each CDR3. A D gene is named only where the DNA matches it firmly. Clone size appears in some rows only: once, few, many, or a class for an expanded clone.

CDR3aa	CDR3nt	v_gene	len	j_gene	d_gene	abundance
CASSLRSATPNYGYTF	TGTGCCAGCAGCTTAAGGTCGGCGACTCCTAACTATGGCTACACCTTC	TRBV7-2	16	TRBJ1-2	NA	NA
CASSHYITGITNTGELFF	TGCGCCAGCAGCCATTATATTACAGGGATCACGAACACCGGGGAGCTGTTTTTT	TRBV4-3	18	TRBJ2-2	NA	NA
CASTRTGGTGELFF	TGTGCCAGCACTAGGACAGGGGGCACCGGGGAGCTGTTTTTT	TRBV2	14	TRBJ2-2	TRBD1	NA
CASSPRDIYGYTF	TGTGCCAGTAGTCCCCGGGACATCTATGGCTACACCTTC	TRBV19	13	TRBJ1-2	NA	NA
CASNRQGNTEAFF	TGTGCCAGCAACCGACAGGGGAACACTGAAGCTTTCTTT	TRBV12-3/TRBV12-4	13	TRBJ1-1	TRBD1	NA
CASSHVVAAWNEQFF	TGTGCCAGCAGCCACGTGGTGGCTGCATGGAATGAGCAGTTCTTC	TRBV6-2/TRBV6-3	15	TRBJ2-1	NA	NA
CASSVVGGAGTEAFF	TGTGCCAGCAGCGTAGTAGGGGGCGCGGGCACTGAAGCTTTCTTT	TRBV9	15	TRBJ1-1	TRBD1	NA
CASSKDSFTGELFF	TGTGCCAGCAGTAAGGACAGTTTCACCGGGGAGCTGTTTTTT	TRBV3-1/TRBV3-2	14	TRBJ2-2	NA	NA
CSVRQVGTGELFF	TGCAGCGTCAGACAGGTTGGCACCGGGGAGCTGTTTTTT	TRBV29-1	13	TRBJ2-2	NA	NA
CASSQDLREQYF	TGTGCCAGCAGCCAAGATCTACGGGAGCAGTACTTC	TRBV3-1/TRBV3-2	12	TRBJ2-7	NA	NA
CAGPLRGPYGYTF	TGTGCCGGGCCTCTCAGGGGGCCTTATGGCTACACCTTC	TRBV19	13	TRBJ1-2	TRBD1	NA
CASSPIRIAGGQQFF	TGTGCCAGCAGCCCCATACGGATAGCGGGGGGGCAGCAGTTCTTC	TRBV7-3	15	TRBJ2-1	TRBD2	NA
CASSLVEVGYTF	TGTGCCAGCAGCTTAGTAGAGGTTGGCTACACCTTC	TRBV7-9	12	TRBJ1-2	NA	NA
CATQEGGFGEQFF	TGTGCCACCCAAGAAGGCGGCTTCGGAGAGCAGTTCTTC	TRBV27	13	TRBJ2-1	NA	NA
CSVIRHQNYGYTF	TGCAGCGTGATCCGACACCAGAACTATGGCTACACCTTC	TRBV29-1	13	TRBJ1-2	NA	few
CASSIGDIRNTEAFF	TGTGCCAGTAGTATAGGGGACATACGGAACACTGAAGCTTTCTTT	TRBV19	15	TRBJ1-1	NA	NA
CASSLGGGTGELFF	TGTGCCAGCAGCTTAGGAGGGGGAACCGGGGAGCTGTTTTTT	TRBV7-9	14	TRBJ2-2	NA	NA
CASSPLQGLQPGNTIYF	TGTGCCAGCTCACCACTCCAGGGCCTCCAACCTGGAAACACCATATATTTT	TRBV18	17	TRBJ1-3	NA	NA
CSVEWDSNYGYTF	TGCAGCGTTGAATGGGACAGTAACTATGGCTACACCTTC	TRBV29-1	13	TRBJ1-2	TRBD1	NA
CASSLGLANEQYF	TGCGCCAGCAGCTTAGGACTAGCGAACGAGCAGTACTTC	TRBV5-1	13	TRBJ2-7	TRBD2	NA
CASSLDREEANQPQHF	TGTGCCAGCAGCTTAGATAGGGAGGAGGCCAATCAGCCCCAGCATTTT	TRBV11-3	16	TRBJ1-5	NA	NA
CASSGPGERNTEAFF	TGTGCCAGCAGTGGTCCGGGGGAGAGGAACACTGAAGCTTTCTTT	TRBV6-2/TRBV6-3	15	TRBJ1-1	NA	once
CASSLVEETNQPQHF	TGCGCCAGCAGCTTGGTGGAGGAGACCAATCAGCCCCAGCATTTT	TRBV5-1	15	TRBJ1-5	NA	NA
CASSVAPQGQPQHF	TGTGCCAGCAGCGTAGCTCCGCAGGGACAGCCCCAGCATTTT	TRBV9	14	TRBJ1-5	NA	NA
CASSQDNSINTQYF	TGCGCCAGCAGCCAAGATAACTCGATAAATACGCAGTATTTT	TRBV4-3	14	TRBJ2-3	NA	NA
CASSVGGQGATYTEAFF	TGTGCCAGCAGCGTAGGAGGACAGGGGGCGACGTACACTGAAGCTTTCTTT	TRBV9	17	TRBJ1-1	TRBD1	NA
CASSQDSQGQLFF	TGTGCCAGCAGCCAAGATTCCCAAGGACAACTGTTTTTT	TRBV4-2	13	TRBJ2-2	NA	NA
CASSRIGETQYF	TGTGCCAGCAGTCGCATCGGGGAGACCCAGTACTTC	TRBV27	12	TRBJ2-5	NA	NA
CATSDPSGGYNEQFF	TGTGCCACCAGTGATCCTAGCGGGGGTTACAATGAGCAGTTCTTC	TRBV24-1	15	TRBJ2-1	TRBD2	NA
CATRTENYNSPLHF	TGTGCTACCCGGACTGAGAACTATAATTCACCCCTCCACTTT	TRBV7-2	14	TRBJ1-6	NA	NA
CASSYRGYGYTF	TGTGCCAGCAGTTACAGGGGCTATGGCTACACCTTC	TRBV6-5	12	TRBJ1-2	NA	NA
CASSFDRVSYTF	TGTGCCAGCAGTTTCGACAGGGTGAGCTACACCTTC	TRBV12-3/TRBV12-4	12	TRBJ1-2	TRBD1	NA
CASSEYGTGLNTEAFF	TGTGCCAGCAGTGAATATGGGACAGGATTGAACACTGAAGCTTTCTTT	TRBV2	16	TRBJ1-1	TRBD1	NA
CASSLVPRNSYEQYF	TGTGCCAGCAGCTTAGTGCCCAGAAACTCCTACGAGCAGTACTTC	TRBV11-2	15	TRBJ2-7	NA	NA
CASSRPSGGPSWYNEQFF	TGTGCCAGCAGCCGCCCTTCAGGGGGCCCGTCCTGGTACAATGAGCAGTTCTTC	TRBV7-9	18	TRBJ2-1	TRBD1	NA
CASSPMTSTDTQYF	TGTGCCAGCAGTCCTATGACTAGCACAGATACGCAGTATTTT	TRBV2	14	TRBJ2-3	NA	NA
CASSSGLAGVHEQYF	TGTGCCAGCAGCTCGGGACTAGCGGGAGTTCACGAGCAGTACTTC	TRBV7-2	15	TRBJ2-7	TRBD2	NA
CASSIQGHTGELFF	TGCGCCAGCAGCATTCAGGGCCACACCGGGGAGCTGTTTTTT	TRBV5-1	14	TRBJ2-2	NA	NA
CASSLRWTPTSEAFF	TGTGCCAGCAGCTTAAGGTGGACACCGACTTCTGAAGCTTTCTTT	TRBV11-1	15	TRBJ1-1	NA	NA
CASSPPGQGNTIYF	TGTGCCAGCAGCCCCCCGGGACAGGGAAACACCATATATTTT	TRBV3-1/TRBV3-2	14	TRBJ1-3	TRBD1	NA
CASSIGLLTGNTIYF	TGTGCCAGTAGTATTGGACTTCTAACTGGAAACACCATATATTTT	TRBV19	15	TRBJ1-3	NA	NA
CATSRAGSTDTQYF	TGTGCCACCAGCAGAGCGGGGAGCACAGATACGCAGTATTTT	TRBV15	14	TRBJ2-3	NA	few
CASSKVTGVGGNEQYF	TGTGCCAGCAGCAAGGTGACAGGGGTGGGAGGGAACGAGCAGTACTTC	TRBV21-1	16	TRBJ2-7	NA	NA
CASSWTGLFSYGYTF	TGTGCCAGCAGCTGGACAGGTCTTTTTTCCTATGGCTACACCTTC	TRBV7-2	15	TRBJ1-2	TRBD1	NA
CASSQERLNTEAFF	TGTGCCAGCAGCCAAGAGCGGCTGAACACTGAAGCTTTCTTT	TRBV4-2	14	TRBJ1-1	NA	NA
CASSSRQGPYGYTF	TGCGCCAGCAGCTCCCGACAGGGTCCCTATGGCTACACCTTC	TRBV4-1	14	TRBJ1-2	TRBD1	few
CASKEGMNTEAFF	TGTGCCAGCAAGGAGGGGATGAACACTGAAGCTTTCTTT	TRBV7-3	13	TRBJ1-1	NA	many
CASSRQGAALSYNEQFF	TGTGCCAGCAGTCGACAGGGGGCGGCCCTCTCCTACAATGAGCAGTTCTTC	TRBV7-2	17	TRBJ2-1	TRBD1	NA
CASSVDPTSQYEQYF	TGTGCCAGCAGCGTAGACCCGACTAGCCAGTACGAGCAGTACTTC	TRBV9	15	TRBJ2-7	TRBD2	NA
CASSPGVVTDNEQFF	TGTGCCAGCAGCCCGGGGGTAGTTACTGACAATGAGCAGTTCTTC	TRBV7-2	15	TRBJ2-1	NA	NA
CASGQGNNSPLHF	TGTGCCAGTGGACAGGGCAATAATTCACCCCTCCACTTT	TRBV2	13	TRBJ1-6	TRBD1	once
CASSQDLVQDYGYTF	TGCGCCAGCAGCCAAGATTTAGTACAGGACTATGGCTACACCTTC	TRBV4-1	15	TRBJ1-2	NA	NA
CASSQSTSGYNEQFF	TGTGCCAGCTCACAATCGACTAGCGGATACAATGAGCAGTTCTTC	TRBV18	15	TRBJ2-1	TRBD2	NA